This T cell receptor (beta chain) was obtained from a study of T cells after yellow fever vaccination. Study background: Preparing low-cell-number fractions relied on SMART-Seq v4 Ultra Low Input. Broader study findings: Re-detected after boosting: most primary clones, almost 97% of CD4 and around 86% of CD8.

The germline V gene has CDR1 MDHEN and CDR2 SYDVKM. The V and J ends lost 8 bases and 6 bases, in that order; junction bases with no gene match: 15. CDR3 size: 15 residues. TCRdb called the 5' RACE reads again in MiXCR, with one record for every CDR3 protein. The sample holds fewer than 150,000 distinct CDR3 sequences, 6.5% to 8.5% seen once. This clonotype was seen repeatedly, ten times or more. Its target is not known. The sequenced sample was CD4+ T cells sorted from PBMCs, obtained 5 days after the yellow fever booster vaccination. The sequence was obtained from a man aged 25 to 40 who received the YFV17D yellow fever vaccine. The J gene is TRBJ2-7, the V gene TRBV28; 8 bases fit TRBD1. CDR3 residues: CASANRQGSFSEQYF. In DNA form, the CDR3 reads TGTGCCAGCGCCAATCGACAGGGGAGCTTTAGCGAGCAGTACTTC.